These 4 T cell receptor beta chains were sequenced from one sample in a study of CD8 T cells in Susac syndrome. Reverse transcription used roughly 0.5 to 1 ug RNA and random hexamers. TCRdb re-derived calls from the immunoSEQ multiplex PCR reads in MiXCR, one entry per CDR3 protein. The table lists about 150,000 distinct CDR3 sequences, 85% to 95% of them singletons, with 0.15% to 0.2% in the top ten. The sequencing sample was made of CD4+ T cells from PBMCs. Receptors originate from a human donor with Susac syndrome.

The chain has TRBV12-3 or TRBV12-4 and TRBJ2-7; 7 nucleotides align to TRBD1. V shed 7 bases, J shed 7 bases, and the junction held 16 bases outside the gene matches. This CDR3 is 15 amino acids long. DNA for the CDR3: TGTGCCAGCACCTTGCACGGACAGGTCTCGAGGGAGCAGTACTTC. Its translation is CASTLHGQVSREQYF.

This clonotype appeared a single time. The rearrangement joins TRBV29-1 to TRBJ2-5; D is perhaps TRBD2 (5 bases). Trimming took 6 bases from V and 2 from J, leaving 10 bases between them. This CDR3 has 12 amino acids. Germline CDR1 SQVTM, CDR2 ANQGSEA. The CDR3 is CSVEDGQETQYF. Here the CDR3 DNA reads TGCAGCGTGGAGGACGGGCAAGAGACCCAGTACTTC. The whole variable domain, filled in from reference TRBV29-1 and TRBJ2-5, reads SAVISQKPSRDICQRGTSLTIQCQVDSQVTMMFWYRQQPGQSLTLIATANQGSEATYESGFVIDKFPISRPNLTFSTLTVSNMSPEDSSIYLCSVEDGQETQYFGPGTRLLVL.

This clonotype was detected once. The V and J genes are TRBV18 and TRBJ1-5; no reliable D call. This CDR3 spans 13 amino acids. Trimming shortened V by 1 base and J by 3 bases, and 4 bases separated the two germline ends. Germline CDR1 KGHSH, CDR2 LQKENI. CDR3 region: CASSPQVNQPQHF. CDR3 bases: TGTGCCAGCTCACCACAGGTCAATCAGCCCCAGCATTTT.

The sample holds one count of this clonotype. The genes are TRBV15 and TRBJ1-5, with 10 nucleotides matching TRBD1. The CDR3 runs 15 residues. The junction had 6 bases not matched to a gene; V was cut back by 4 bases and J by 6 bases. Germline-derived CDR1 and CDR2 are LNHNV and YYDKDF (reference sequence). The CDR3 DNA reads TGTGCCACCAGCATGCGGACAGGGGGAGGTCAGCCCCAGCATTTT. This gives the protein CATSMRTGGGQPQHF.